The clone carrying this T cell receptor (beta chain) is classed as large (0.1 to 1%). Its antigen is still unknown. General study results and limits: Tumor Treg TCRs overlapped most with tumor naive CD4+ cells.

Tregs were sorted as CD4+CD25+CD127-/low cells. The CDR3 is 13 amino acids. V shed 4 bases and J shed 6 bases, with 12 bases lying between them. TRBV12-4/TRBJ1-2 clonotypes were amplified with adaptor-ligated barcode primers. TCRdb processed the multiplex PCR reads anew with MiXCR; each CDR3 protein has one entry. This sample has fewer than 750 distinct CDR3 sequences; under 4.5% occur once, and the top ten carry over 30%. The chain recombines TRBV12-3 or TRBV12-4 with TRBJ1-2; possibly TRBD1 for D (6 bases). The sample consisted of Tregs sorted from blood. The TCR sequence derives from a female donor with breast cancer. The chain's CDR3 is CASSSSPGDGYTF. The CDR3 coding sequence is TGTGCCAGCAGTTCCAGCCCAGGGGATGGCTACACCTTC.